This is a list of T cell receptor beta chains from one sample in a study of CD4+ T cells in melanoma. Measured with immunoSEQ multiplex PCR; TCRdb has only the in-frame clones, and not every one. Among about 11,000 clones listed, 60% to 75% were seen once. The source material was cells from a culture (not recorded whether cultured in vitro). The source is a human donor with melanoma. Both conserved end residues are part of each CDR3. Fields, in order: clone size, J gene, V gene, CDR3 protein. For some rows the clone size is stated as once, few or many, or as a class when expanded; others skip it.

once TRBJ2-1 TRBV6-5 CASSYSPSRGEQFF
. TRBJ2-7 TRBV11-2 CASGLPQRLASYEQYF
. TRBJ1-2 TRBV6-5 CAISPRSPQGYGYTF
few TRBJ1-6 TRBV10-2 CASYGTGGSPLHF
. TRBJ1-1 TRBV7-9 CASSRDSPSGLNTEAFF
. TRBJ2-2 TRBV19 CASSGTGTGELFF
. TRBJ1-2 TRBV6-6 CASSYSESNYGYTF
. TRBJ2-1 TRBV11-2 CASSLRTGVGYNEQFF
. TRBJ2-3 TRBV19 CASSARFTGDEDTQYF
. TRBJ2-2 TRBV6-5 CASSTTGGRTGELFF
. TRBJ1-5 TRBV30 CAWSEGQYNQPQHF
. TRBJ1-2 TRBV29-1 CSVDDRGYYGYTF